A single sample gave rise to the 22 T cell receptor beta chains below, sequenced in a study of radiation and T cells in renal cell carcinoma. Assay used: immunoSEQ multiplex PCR; TCRdb lists only in-frame clones, some missing. Of fewer than 200,000 clones detected, around 90% appear once; the ten largest clones hold approximately 11%. Time point given: blood 4 weeks post-SBRT, at nephrectomy. The treatment here: 15 Gy SBRT to primary tumor, nephrectomy 4 weeks later. The specimen was blood, collected from a patient whose treatment included radiotherapy and nephrectomy. The receptors shown here come from a woman in her fifties or sixties with renal cell carcinoma.

The rearrangement uses TRBV7-6 and TRBJ1-3; D ambiguous. Germline lookup yields CDR1 SGHVS and CDR2 FNYEAQ. The CDR3 covers 14 residues. V lost 5 bases and J lost 4, with 12 bases in between. CDR3 bases: TGTGCCAGCAGCCCACCGGGCGAAGGAAACACCATATATTTT. This codes for CASSPPGEGNTIYF.

The genes are TRBV10-3 and TRBJ1-2; 7 positions agree with TRBD1. V lost 1 base, J lost 8 bases, and 1 base stayed unmatched. CDR3 length equals 12 residues. CDR1 is ENHRY and CDR2 is SYGVKD in the germline V gene. CDR3 DNA: TGTGCCATCAGTGAGTACAGGGGAGGCTACACCTTC. Encoded protein: CAISEYRGGYTF.

This clone came up a few times. The chain combines TRBV10-3 with TRBJ1-1, with TRBD1 as a possible D gene (5 bases). The V and J ends lost 5 bases and 5 bases respectively, with 18 bases between them. Per the germline V gene, CDR1 is ENHRY and CDR2 is SYGVKD. This CDR3 has 15 residues. The CDR3 DNA reads TGTGCCATCAGTCCAACCGAGGGGCTCGGAACTGAAGCTTTCTTT. Translated, it gives CAISPTEGLGTEAFF.

The rearrangement links TRBV5-6 to TRBJ1-6, with TRBD1 as a possible D gene (5 bases). The CDR3 loop spans 12 amino acids. V lost 3 bases to trimming and J lost 10 bases, with 8 bases between them. Germline CDR1 and CDR2: SGHDT and YYEEEE. This chain's CDR3 is CASSWGESPLHF. In DNA form, the CDR3 reads TGTGCCAGCAGCTGGGGGGAATCACCCCTCCACTTT.

V usage is TRBV2 and J usage is TRBJ1-2; TRBD1 agrees at 8 bases. Germline loops: CDR1 SNHLY, CDR2 FYNNEI. J was trimmed by 4 bases and V by 6 bases; bases with no gene match: 10. This CDR3 comprises 15 residues. CDR3 region: CASRVPGQVTYGYTF. The CDR3 coding sequence is TGTGCCAGCAGGGTCCCGGGACAGGTAACCTATGGCTACACCTTC.

The chain couples TRBV6-6 to TRBJ2-5; D is unresolved. Looked up from germline, CDR1 is MNHNY and CDR2 is SVGAGI (reference sequence). V lost 0 bases, J lost 7 bases, and 3 bases lay in between. This CDR3 is 11 amino acids long. The CDR3: CASSYSGTQYF. The CDR3 nucleotides read TGTGCCAGCAGTTACTCGGGGACCCAGTACTTC.

The J gene is TRBJ2-7, the V gene TRBV7-9, with D possibly TRBD2 on 7 matching bases. V lost 5 bases to trimming and J lost 1 base, with 15 bases between them. The CDR3 extends over 15 amino acids. CDR1 is SEHNR, CDR2 FQNEAQ, per germline (reference sequence). The CDR3 coding sequence is TGTGCCAGCAGCCCCTGGGGGGGGACATCCTACGAGCAGTACTTC. This codes for CASSPWGGTSYEQYF.

This clone has only a few counts. The rearrangement uses TRBV19 and TRBJ1-2, with 8 nucleotides matching TRBD1. The CDR3 totals 14 residues. CDR1 is LNHDA and CDR2 is SQIVND in the germline V gene (reference sequence). With 4 bases clipped from V and 4 bases from J, the junction kept 5 bases outside the gene matches. The CDR3 DNA reads TGTGCCAGTAGTACCGGACAGGGTGGCTATGGCTACACCTTC. It specifies CASSTGQGGYGYTF. The full variable domain, in which reference TRBV19 and TRBJ1-2 provide the parts outside the CDR3, is DGGITQSPKYLFRKEGQNVTLSCEQNLNHDAMYWYRQDPGQGLRLIYYSQIVNDFQKGDIAEGYSVSREKKESFPLTVTSAQKNPTAFYLCASSTGQGGYGYTFGSGTRLTVV.

This chain uses TRBV30 with TRBJ1-5; the D is unclear. Germline values: CDR1 GTSNPN, CDR2 SVGIG (reference sequence). This CDR3 is 12 amino acids long. Trimming shortened V by 1 base and J by 13 bases, and 14 bases separated the two germline ends. The CDR3 sequence: CAWSEVTREQHF. As DNA, the CDR3 is TGTGCCTGGAGTGAAGTAACCCGGGAACAGCATTTT.

J is TRBJ1-2 and V is TRBV18; no clear D gene. CDR1 and CDR2 (germline): KGHSH, LQKENI. There are 12 residues in the CDR3. Between the trimmed V and J ends, which lost 4 bases and 8 bases, there was a span of 11 bases. CDR3 in amino acids: CASSRPDGGYTF. As DNA, the CDR3 is TGTGCCAGCTCACGTCCGGACGGCGGCTACACCTTC.

The genes are TRBV19 and TRBJ2-7; TRBD2 aligns across 8 bases. Germline-derived CDR1 and CDR2 are LNHDA and SQIVND (reference sequence). The CDR3 loop spans 14 amino acids. V lost 5 bases and J lost 2; bases outside the gene matches: 5. This CDR3 is CASSLAGRPYEQYF. DNA for the CDR3: TGTGCCAGTAGTTTAGCGGGGCGACCCTACGAGCAGTACTTC.

J is TRBJ2-2 and V is TRBV29-1; D not resolved. Trimming shortened V by 0 bases and J by 3 bases, and 8 bases separated the two germline ends. This CDR3 contains 14 residues. Germline values: CDR1 SQVTM, CDR2 ANQGSEA. CDR3 bases: TGCAGCGTTGAAGAGGTCGGAGACACCGGGGAGCTGTTTTTT. This translates into CSVEEVGDTGELFF.

This chain links TRBV6-6 with TRBJ1-1; D gene ambiguous. V lost 4 bases and J lost 0, with 12 bases in between. Germline CDR1 and CDR2: MNHNY and SVGAGI (reference sequence). The CDR3 runs to 15 residues. CDR3 coding DNA: TGTGCCAGCAGTTCCTCGTGGACGGTGAACACTGAAGCTTTCTTT. Protein sequence: CASSSSWTVNTEAFF.

The chain employs TRBV4-3 and TRBJ1-4; D not resolved. The CDR3 covers 16 residues. The ends were cut back, 4 bases at V and 6 bases at J, with 18 bases in the middle. From germline, CDR1 is LGHNA and CDR2 YSLEER. The DNA for the CDR3 is TGCGCCAGCAGCCGAAATAGAGGCGAACCAGATGAAAAACTGTTTTTT. This sequence encodes CASSRNRGEPDEKLFF.

The gene calls are TRBV11-3 and TRBJ2-7; possibly TRBD1 for D (6 bases). Looked up from germline, CDR1 is SGHNT and CDR2 is YENEEA. Between the trimmed V and J ends, which lost 5 bases and 7 bases, there was a span of 18 bases. This CDR3 is 14 amino acids long. DNA for the CDR3: TGTGCCAGCAGCGCCGGTAGGCTCCAGGGGGAGCAGTACTTC. This gives the protein CASSAGRLQGEQYF.

The chain joins TRBV7-2 to TRBJ2-7, with a weak D call TRBD1 (6 bases). Germline values: CDR1 SGHTA, CDR2 FQGNSA. CDR3 length: 16 residues. Between the trimmed V and J ends, which lost 1 base and 5 bases, there was a span of 18 bases. CDR3 protein: CASSLGWSLGDNEQYF. The CDR3 region has the DNA TGTGCCAGCAGCTTAGGCTGGTCATTAGGGGACAACGAGCAGTACTTC. Full variable domain (missing parts from reference TRBV7-2 and TRBJ2-7): GAGVSQSPSNKVTEKGKDVELRCDPISGHTALYWYRQSLGQGLEFLIYFQGNSAPDKSGLPSDRFSAERTGGSVSTLTIQRTQQEDSAVYLCASSLGWSLGDNEQYFGPGTRLTVT.

The chain couples TRBV7-2 to TRBJ1-5; D unresolved. CDR3 size: 15 residues. V dropped 1 base and J dropped 0 bases, with 7 bases sitting between them. Germline loops: CDR1 SGHTA, CDR2 FQGNSA. The CDR3 reads CASSLVADSNQPQHF. The CDR3 nucleotides are TGTGCCAGCAGCTTAGTAGCAGATAGCAATCAGCCCCAGCATTTT.

This chain uses TRBV5-5 with TRBJ2-5, with 7 nucleotides matching TRBD2. V was pared by 4 bases and J by 3 bases, with 12 bases of the junction left unmatched. The CDR3 consists of 16 residues. The germline gives CDR1 SGHKS, CDR2 YYEKEE (reference sequence). CDR3 DNA sequence: TGTGCCAGCAGCCGAAACAGCCAGGGAGGGAAAGAGACCCAGTACTTC. This encodes CASSRNSQGGKETQYF.

In its sample, this clone was seen a few times. This chain joins TRBV30 and TRBJ1-2, with D unresolved. In germline, CDR1 is GTSNPN, CDR2 SVGIG (reference sequence). The ends were cut back, 3 bases at V and 2 bases at J, with 10 bases in the middle. The CDR3 consists of 13 residues. The CDR3 nucleotides are TGTGCCTGGAGGGACGGATGGAACTATGGCTACACCTTC. This codes for CAWRDGWNYGYTF.

This sequence joins TRBV7-9 and TRBJ2-7; D unclear. The CDR3 extends over 14 amino acids. The V and J ends lost 5 bases and 5 bases respectively, with 16 bases between them. Germline V lookup: CDR1 SEHNR, CDR2 FQNEAQ (reference sequence). This CDR3 reads CASSPTDIRDEQYF. For the CDR3, the DNA is TGTGCCAGCAGCCCCACAGATATCAGAGACGAGCAGTACTTC.

The chain is built from TRBV4-3 and TRBJ1-3, with TRBD1 matching 7 bases. After removal of 2 bases from V and 4 bases from J, the junction contained 5 bases not matched to a gene. CDR3 length: 15 residues. Germline CDR1 reads LGHNA; CDR2 reads YSLEER. The CDR3 loop reads CASSQTGTEGNTIYF. Here the CDR3 DNA reads TGCGCCAGCAGCCAAACCGGGACAGAAGGAAACACCATATATTTT.

V gene TRBV6-1 combines with J gene TRBJ1-2; D is undetermined. Germline loops: CDR1 MNHNS, CDR2 SASEGT. V lost 5 bases and J 4 bases, leaving 8 bases between the germline ends. This CDR3 contains 12 residues. The CDR3 reads CASSTRLYGYTF. The CDR3 nucleotides are TGTGCCAGCAGTACCCGACTCTATGGCTACACCTTC.